This T cell receptor beta chain was found in a study of blood T cell repertoires in COVID-19. Germline-derived CDR1 and CDR2 are MNHNS and SASEGT. CDR3 length equals 14 residues. Trimming took 3 bases from V and 3 from J, leaving 11 bases between them. The assay was immunoSEQ multiplex PCR, and TCRdb's table has in-frame clones only and misses some. The repertoire holds over 200,000 clones, with 70% to 90% as singletons. V gene TRBV6-1 combines with J gene TRBJ1-2; D perhaps matches TRBD1 (5 bases). The origin of this receptor is a man aged 35 to 55 with acute or convalescent COVID-19. Sequenced: peripheral blood. Written as DNA, the CDR3 is TGTGCCAGCAGTGATAGGGGAGGAGACTATGGCTACACCTTC. Its translation is CASSDRGGDYGYTF.